Below, 13 T cell receptor beta chains from the same sample are listed, as sequenced in a study of blood T cell repertoires in COVID-19. Data came from immunoSEQ multiplex PCR; TCRdb stores just in-frame clones and leaves some out. In the table there are 260,000 or so clones, roughly four fifths of which are singletons. Sequenced material: peripheral blood. The receptors were gathered from a woman aged 65 to 85 with acute or convalescent COVID-19.

V gene TRBV29-1 combines with J gene TRBJ2-7; D possibly corresponds to TRBD1 (6 bases). The CDR3 is made up of 13 amino acids. V lost 7 bases, J lost 1 base, and 14 bases lay in between. Germline CDR1 is SQVTM and CDR2 is ANQGSEA. CDR3: CSAMTGSSYEQYF. The CDR3 DNA reads as TGCAGCGCGATGACAGGCTCTTCCTACGAGCAGTACTTC.

This chain uses TRBV4-3 with TRBJ1-3; D gene unclear. The germline V gene has CDR1 LGHNA and CDR2 YSLEER. Trimming cost V 4 bases and J 0 bases, with 7 bases left between them. The CDR3 spans 14 residues. CDR3 DNA sequence: TGCGCCAGCAGCCTTGGGCCCTCTGGAAACACCATATATTTT. It translates to CASSLGPSGNTIYF.

V and J are TRBV3-1 (or the pseudogene TRBV3-2) and TRBJ1-1; a possible D gene is TRBD1 (5 bases). Germline loops: CDR1 LGHDT, CDR2 YNNKEL (reference sequence). V gave up 4 bases and J gave up 2 bases, with 8 bases separating them. This CDR3 has 13 amino acids. CDR3 sequence: CASSPQGNTEAFF. The CDR3 nucleotides are TGTGCCAGCAGCCCCCAGGGAAACACTGAAGCTTTCTTT.

V is TRBV3-1 (or the pseudogene TRBV3-2) and J is TRBJ1-5; no firm D call. The CDR3 sequence is 19 residues long. The germline gives CDR1 LGHDT, CDR2 YNNKEL (reference sequence). Trimming took off 0 bases at V and 0 bases at J, with 18 bases between the two ends. CDR3 DNA sequence: TGTGCCAGCAGCCAAGATTCATTTTTTACAGCTTATAGCAATCAGCCCCAGCATTTT. Translated: CASSQDSFFTAYSNQPQHF.

This clone was recorded only once. The rearrangement links TRBV5-6 to TRBJ2-3; no reliable D call. V shed 3 bases and J shed 1 base, with 9 bases lying between them. The germline V gene has CDR1 SGHDT and CDR2 YYEEEE. The CDR3 loop spans 14 amino acids. The DNA of the CDR3 is TGTGCCAGCAGCTCTGACTTAGGCACAGATACGCAGTATTTT. It translates to CASSSDLGTDTQYF.

The J gene is TRBJ1-1, the V gene TRBV10-1, with 8 bases that match TRBD1. This CDR3 comprises 14 residues. V lost 4 bases to trimming and J lost 4 bases; unmatched junction nucleotides: 5. Germline V lookup: CDR1 WNHNN, CDR2 SYGVQD (reference sequence). This CDR3 is CASSGTGMGTEAFF. The DNA of the CDR3 is TGCGCCAGCAGTGGGACAGGGATGGGCACTGAAGCTTTCTTT.

The chain employs TRBV7-8 and TRBJ1-4; 12 nucleotides align to TRBD1. Germline CDR1 SGHVS, CDR2 FQNEAQ. Trimming cost V 3 bases and J 7 bases; bases outside gene matches: 9. The CDR3 has 17 amino acids. The CDR3 spells CASSFLSGQGASEKLFF. CDR3 DNA sequence: TGTGCCAGCAGCTTCTTATCGGGACAGGGGGCTAGTGAAAAACTGTTTTTT.

The V and J genes are TRBV7-7 and TRBJ2-6, with D perhaps TRBD2 (5 bases). Germline CDR1 and CDR2: SSHAT and FNYEAQ (reference sequence). The V end lost 4 bases, the J end lost 0 bases, and 10 bases lay between the germline ends. The CDR3 has 16 residues. CDR3 nucleotides: TGTGCCAGCAGCTCTGGTGGAGGCTCTGGGGCCAACGTCCTGACTTTC. Protein: CASSSGGGSGANVLTF.

This clone appeared a few times. The V and J genes are TRBV23-1 and TRBJ1-1; 7 bases are shared with TRBD1. TRBV23-1 is an ORF for which the function is uncertain. This CDR3 comprises 16 residues. Trimming removed 0 bases from V and 4 bases from J; junction bases left unmatched: 8. CDR3 DNA sequence: TGCGCCAGCAGTCAATCTGAAAGGCAGGGGGGCACTGAAGCTTTCTTT. It is translated as CASSQSERQGGTEAFF.

The gene calls are TRBV18 and TRBJ1-2; tentatively, D is TRBD1 (6 bases). The germline gives CDR1 KGHSH, CDR2 LQKENI. The CDR3 is made up of 15 amino acids. The V and J ends lost 2 bases and 1 base respectively, with 11 bases between them. The CDR3 is CASSPRTGSNYGYTF. CDR3 nucleotides: TGTGCCAGCTCACCAAGAACAGGGAGTAACTATGGCTACACCTTC.

The rearrangement uses TRBV3-1 (or the pseudogene TRBV3-2) and TRBJ2-2; perhaps TRBD2 as D (6 bases). This CDR3 spans 13 amino acids. V lost 2 bases, J lost 6 bases, and 7 bases lay in between. The V gene's germline CDR1 is LGHDT and CDR2 YNNKEL (reference sequence). DNA for the CDR3: TGTGCCAGCAGCCAAACGGGGGCCGGGGAGCTGTTTTTT. Amino acids: CASSQTGAGELFF.

V and J are TRBV5-4 and TRBJ2-5; TRBD1 aligns across 8 bases. The CDR3 length is 14 residues. Germline V gene data show CDR1 as SGHNT and CDR2 as YYREEE (reference sequence). With V trimmed by 0 bases and J by 3 bases, 1 base remained unmatched. The DNA for the CDR3 is TGTGCCAGCAGCTTGGACAGGGGGAAAGAGACCCAGTACTTC. It encodes CASSLDRGKETQYF.

The V and J genes are TRBV6-5 and TRBJ1-1; the D is unclear. Germline CDR1 reads MNHEY; CDR2 reads SVGAGI. CDR3 size: 15 residues. Trimming stripped 7 bases from V and 1 base from J, with 16 bases between. The CDR3 sequence: CASISGGSGNTEAFF. The CDR3 nucleotides are TGTGCCAGCATATCCGGAGGTTCGGGGAACACTGAAGCTTTCTTT.